This entry describes one T cell receptor beta chain. This sample was taken from a study of PD-L1 blockade in urothelial cancer. The wider study: Patients had received 0 to 3 prior chemotherapy regimens. Typically, measured as a median, blood samples had over 120,000 T cells.

PCRs each included synthetic TCR analog templates spiked in. Repertoires were generated with immunoSEQ multiplex PCR, while TCRdb's copy carries only in-frame clones and drops some. The table includes approximately 38,000 clones, 75% to 90% detected once. Regarding time point: peripheral blood 6 weeks after treatment start. Each patient's cancer was a locally advanced or metastatic urothelial carcinoma. The sequence derives from a man aged 60 to 69 with urothelial cancer. This specimen consisted of PBMCs, obtained around atezolizumab (anti-PD-L1) treatment.

This CDR3 is CASSTAGTGAVNEQFF. In DNA, the CDR3 is TGCGCCAGCAGCACAGCCGGGACAGGGGCCGTCAATGAGCAGTTCTTC. The genes are TRBV5-1 and TRBJ2-1; 10 nucleotides line up with TRBD1. The CDR3 is 16 amino acids. V was clipped by 4 bases and J by 6 bases; unmatched bases: 10. The germline CDR1 and CDR2 sequences are SGHRS and YFSETQ.